The next 23 T cell receptor beta chains were all read from a single sample in a study of breast tumors, draining lymph nodes, adjacent tissues. One entry per CDR3 protein, called by TCRdb with MiXCR from the multiplex PCR reads. The table records 150,000 to 200,000 distinct CDR3 sequences, around a third of them present only once. Axillary draining lymph nodes of breast cancer patients supplied the node samples. The sample taken for sequencing was axillary lymph node tissue. Source of these receptors: a female donor with breast cancer. Some clones in this sample may be carry-over from other donors' samples.

This clonotype was picked up many times. This chain uses TRBV6-1 with TRBJ1-5; D call uncertain. Trimming removed 8 bases at V and 7 bases at J, with 15 bases between. This CDR3 region has 13 residues. The V gene's germline CDR1 is MNHNS and CDR2 SASEGT. Here the CDR3 reads CASGTETRQPQHF. CDR3 nucleotides: TGTGCCAGCGGAACAGAGACTAGGCAGCCCCAGCATTTT.

This clonotype has a count of ten or more. The chain employs TRBV28 and TRBJ1-6; unclear D gene. The CDR3 runs 12 residues. The V gene lost 5 bases and the J gene lost 10 bases, with 9 bases spanning the gap. CDR1 and CDR2 from the germline V gene are MDHEN and SYDVKM. CDR3 in DNA: TGTGCCAGCAGTCCCCCCGAGTCACCCCTCCACTTT. It translates to CASSPPESPLHF.

Concerning this clonotype: A junction end diverges from the germline sequence, so it may reflect a read error. The CDR3 DNA follows: TGTACCAGCAGGAAGGGACAAGAAAAGCTGTTTTTT. Translated: CTSRKGQEKLFF. The rearrangement links TRBV2 to TRBJ1-4; TRBD1 is a possible D gene (6 bases). The germline CDR1 and CDR2 sequences are SNHLY and FYNNEI. This CDR3 has 12 amino acids.

This chain joins TRBV7-2 and TRBJ1-3; unclear D gene. There are 14 residues in the CDR3. The V gene lost 0 bases and the J gene lost 0 bases, with 3 bases spanning the gap. Per the germline V gene, CDR1 is SGHTA and CDR2 is FQGNSA. The CDR3 bases are TGTGCCAGCAGCTTAGCAGGCTCTGGAAACACCATATATTTT. It is translated as CASSLAGSGNTIYF.

This clonotype came up many times. This chain uses TRBV7-2 with TRBJ1-6; D is undetermined. The V gene lost 2 bases and the J gene lost 9 bases, with 5 bases spanning the gap. Germline V gene data show CDR1 as SGHTA and CDR2 as FQGNSA. The CDR3 has 12 residues. The CDR3 DNA follows: TGTGCCAGCAGCTTATACCGTTCACCCCTCCACTTT. Protein sequence: CASSLYRSPLHF.

As for this clonotype: One base away lies a much larger clone, so this may be a sequencing read error. The CDR3 bases are TGTGCCAGCAGGACCAGGGCGTCCGGGGAGCTGTTTTTT. It codes for CASRTRASGELFF. The rearrangement links TRBV27 to TRBJ2-2, with a possible D match to TRBD1 (5 bases). This CDR3 spans 13 amino acids. The germline V and J ends were trimmed by 6 bases and 6 bases, with 11 bases remaining between them. Germline loops: CDR1 MNHEY, CDR2 SMNVEV (reference sequence).

This clonotype came up many times. The genes are TRBV6-5 and TRBJ1-2; no reliable D call. The CDR3 spans 12 residues. Germline CDR1 MNHEY, CDR2 SVGAGI. Between the trimmed V and J ends, which lost 7 bases and 5 bases, there was a span of 11 bases. CDR3 nucleotides: TGTGCCAGCAAAAGGCAAGGGTATGGCTACACCTTC. Protein product: CASKRQGYGYTF.

This clonotype has at least ten counts. V and J are TRBV10-1 and TRBJ2-5; 7 bases fit TRBD2. The CDR3 covers 14 residues. V gave up 3 bases and J gave up 5 bases; unmatched junction bases: 6. Looked up from germline, CDR1 is WNHNN and CDR2 is SYGVQD (reference sequence). CDR3 amino acids: CASSESRGGETQYF. The CDR3 DNA sequence: TGCGCCAGCAGTGAAAGTAGGGGAGGGGAGACCCAGTACTTC.

This clonotype occurred many times. The CDR3 coding sequence is TGCAGCGTGGGGTTCGGGGAGGGACAGCCCCAGCATTTT. Protein: CSVGFGEGQPQHF. The rearrangement joins TRBV29-1 to TRBJ1-5; D is ambiguous. The CDR3 is 13 residues long. V gave up 6 bases and J gave up 7 bases, with 16 bases separating them. Germline CDR1 and CDR2: SQVTM and ANQGSEA.

There are many counts of this clonotype. This chain joins TRBV7-3 and TRBJ2-1; possible D gene TRBD1, 5 bases. V gave up 2 bases and J gave up 2 bases, with 13 bases separating them. Germline CDR1 is SGHTA and CDR2 is FQGTGA. The CDR3 runs 16 residues. The CDR3 is CASSLQPSGTYNEQFF. The DNA for the CDR3 is TGTGCCAGCAGCTTACAGCCGTCAGGGACCTACAATGAGCAGTTCTTC.

Concerning this clonotype itself: One base away lies a much larger clone, so this may be a sequencing read error. V gene TRBV19 combines with J gene TRBJ1-5, with D possibly being TRBD1 (5 bases). Germline CDR1 and CDR2: LNHDA and SQIVND (reference sequence). CDR3 size: 13 residues. This chain's CDR3 is CASSIDDEETEVF. In nucleotides, the CDR3 is TGTGCCAGTAGTATAGACGATGAAGAGACAGAAGTATTT.

This clonotype has a count of ten or more. This chain connects TRBV11-2 to TRBJ1-3; D is unclear. CDR3 length: 16 amino acids. The germline gives CDR1 SGHAT, CDR2 FQNNGV. V was trimmed by 1 base and J by 2 bases, leaving 12 bases between them. The CDR3 nucleotides read TGTGCCAGCAGCTTAGGTGTTTCCGGGGCTGGAAACACCATATATTTT. Translation gives CASSLGVSGAGNTIYF. Filled out from reference TRBV11-2 and TRBJ1-3, the complete variable domain reads EAGVAQSPRYKIIEKRQSVAFWCNPISGHATLYWYQQILGQGPKLLIQFQNNGVVDDSQLPKDRFSAERLKGVDSTLKIQPAKLEDSAVYLCASSLGVSGAGNTIYFGEGSWLTVV.

The table lists this clonotype with many counts. The chain links TRBV6-1 to TRBJ2-6; D gene uncertain. This CDR3 is 16 amino acids long. V dropped 5 bases and J dropped 0 bases, with 11 bases sitting between them. Germline CDR1 MNHNS, CDR2 SASEGT. The CDR3, as DNA: TGTGCCAGCAGTCAAGACCGAGCCTCTGGGGCCAACGTCCTGACTTTC. This gives the protein CASSQDRASGANVLTF.

The gene calls are TRBV24-1 and TRBJ1-3, with no clear D. Germline V gene lookup returns CDR1 KGHDR and CDR2 SFDVKD. The CDR3 consists of 17 residues. The germline V and J ends were trimmed by 5 bases and 2 bases, with 18 bases remaining between them. Written as DNA, the CDR3 is TGTGCCACCAGTGCTAGAGGATGGGGTTTCGCTGGAAACACCATATATTTT. Protein sequence: CATSARGWGFAGNTIYF.

This chain links TRBV2 with TRBJ2-7; 12 bases map to TRBD2. Germline V lookup: CDR1 SNHLY, CDR2 FYNNEI. V lost 4 bases, J lost 2 bases, and 3 bases stayed unmatched. CDR3 length equals 15 residues. CDR3 in DNA: TGTGCCAGCAGTGCCCGGACTAGCGGGACCTACGAGCAGTACTTC. Amino acid sequence: CASSARTSGTYEQYF. The whole variable domain, filled in from reference TRBV2 and TRBJ2-7, reads EPEVTQTPSHQVTQMGQEVILRCVPISNHLYFYWYRQILGQKVEFLVSFYNNEISEKSEIFDDQFSVERPDGSNFTLKIRSTKLEDSAMYFCASSARTSGTYEQYFGPGTRLTVT.

On this clonotype: A much larger clonotype is one base distant, so this may be a read error. This chain links TRBV24-1 with TRBJ2-5; D possibly corresponds to TRBD1 (5 bases). The CDR3 is 16 residues long. Germline V gene lookup returns CDR1 KGHDR and CDR2 SFDVKD. CDR3 amino acids: CATSDPLPTEEETLYF. In DNA form, the CDR3 reads TGTGCCACCAGTGATCCATTACCGACAGAGGAAGAGACCCTGTACTTC.

This clonotype appeared a single time. The V gene is TRBV7-2, the J gene TRBJ1-2, with D maybe TRBD1 (6 bases). Trimming shortened V by 8 bases and J by 13 bases, and 20 bases separated the two germline ends. This CDR3 spans 12 amino acids. Germline-derived CDR1 and CDR2 are SGHTA and FQGNSA. The CDR3 loop is CASSPGVGGATF. CDR3 bases: TGTGCCAGCTCCCCGGGCGTGGGGGGCGCCACCTTC.

Ten or more counts support this clonotype. The V gene is TRBV7-6, the J gene TRBJ1-4; D remains unclear. The germline CDR1 and CDR2 sequences are SGHVS and FNYEAQ. There are 16 residues in the CDR3. Trimming removed 1 base from V and 0 bases from J, with 9 bases in between. The CDR3 DNA is TGTGCCAGCAGCTTAGGTCCGGCTGCAACTAATGAAAAACTGTTTTTT. Its protein is CASSLGPAATNEKLFF.

The rearrangement joins TRBV6-6 to TRBJ2-7; 7 nucleotides align to TRBD2. Germline CDR1 is MNHNY and CDR2 is SVGAGI (reference sequence). The CDR3 runs 16 residues. CDR3 protein: CAGGETSARSSYEQYF. CDR3 DNA sequence: TGTGCTGGCGGAGAAACTAGCGCCCGAAGCTCCTACGAGCAGTACTTC.

This clonotype was picked up a small number of times. A read error may be the cause here, since a much bigger clone is one base away. The DNA is omitted, as the CDR3 cannot be located on it reliably, and the CDR3 follows TCRdb's listing. This chain joins TRBV9 and TRBJ2-1; the table assigns TRBD1, which was not confirmed against the DNA. The CDR3 length is 15 residues, termini included. Germline lookup yields CDR1 SGDLS and CDR2 YYNGEE. CDR3 amino acids: CASSVATGTYNEPFF.

In its sample, this clonotype was seen many times. The V call is TRBV12-3 or TRBV12-4, the J call TRBJ2-3; D perhaps matches TRBD2 (7 bases). Trimming cost V 6 bases and J 2 bases, with 15 bases left between them. The CDR3 spans 15 residues. The CDR3 is CASSLAAGATDTQYF. Here the CDR3 DNA reads TGTGCCAGCAGCCTAGCGGCGGGGGCCACAGATACGCAGTATTTT.

This clonotype was counted at least ten times. The chain couples TRBV11-3 to TRBJ2-7, with D unclear. With 3 bases removed from V and 6 bases from J, the gap between germline ends came to 15 bases. In germline, CDR1 is SGHNT, CDR2 YENEEA. The CDR3 is 14 amino acids. In nucleotides, the CDR3 is TGTGCCAGCAGCTTTTTCGACGCAGGCCGCGAGCAGTACTTC. It yields the protein CASSFFDAGREQYF.

The chain carries TRBV7-9 and TRBJ1-1; 7 bases line up with TRBD1. With V trimmed by 6 bases and J by 0 bases, 10 bases remained unmatched. This CDR3 has 16 amino acids. Germline V CDR1 and CDR2: SEHNR, FQNEAQ (reference sequence). CDR3 in DNA: TGTGCCAGCAGTACACTAGGGGGCACGGTGAACACTGAAGCTTTCTTT. Its translation: CASSTLGGTVNTEAFF. The complete variable domain, with remaining parts taken from reference TRBV7-9 and TRBJ1-1, reads DTGVSQNPRHKITKRGQNVTFRCDPISEHNRLYWYRQTLGQGPEFLTYFQNEAQLEKSRLLSDRFSAERPKGSFSTLEIQRTEQGDSAMYLCASSTLGGTVNTEAFFGQGTRLTVV.